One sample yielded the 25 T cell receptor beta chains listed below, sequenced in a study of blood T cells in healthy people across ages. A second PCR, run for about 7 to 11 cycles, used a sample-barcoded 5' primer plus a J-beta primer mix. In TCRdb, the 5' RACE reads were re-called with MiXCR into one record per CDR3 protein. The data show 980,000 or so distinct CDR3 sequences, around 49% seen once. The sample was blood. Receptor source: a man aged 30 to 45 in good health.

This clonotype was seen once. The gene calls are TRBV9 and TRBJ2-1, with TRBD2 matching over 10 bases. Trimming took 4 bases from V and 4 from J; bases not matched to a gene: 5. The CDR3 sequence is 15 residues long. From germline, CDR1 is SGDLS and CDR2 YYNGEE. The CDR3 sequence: CASSLAGEFYNEQFF. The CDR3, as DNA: TGTGCCAGCAGCCTAGCGGGAGAATTTTACAATGAGCAGTTCTTC.

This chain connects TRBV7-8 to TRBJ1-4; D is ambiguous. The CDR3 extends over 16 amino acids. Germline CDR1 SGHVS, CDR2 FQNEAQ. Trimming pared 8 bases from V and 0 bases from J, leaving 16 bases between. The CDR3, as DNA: TGTGCCAGCCGAAAAGGCGAGGGAACAACTAATGAAAAACTGTTTTTT. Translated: CASRKGEGTTNEKLFF. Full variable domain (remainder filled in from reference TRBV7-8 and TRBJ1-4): GAGVSQSPRYKVAKRGQDVALRCDPISGHVSLFWYQQALGQGPEFLTYFQNEAQLDKSGLPSDRFFAERPEGSVSTLKIQRTQQEDSAVYLCASRKGEGTTNEKLFFGSGTQLSVL.

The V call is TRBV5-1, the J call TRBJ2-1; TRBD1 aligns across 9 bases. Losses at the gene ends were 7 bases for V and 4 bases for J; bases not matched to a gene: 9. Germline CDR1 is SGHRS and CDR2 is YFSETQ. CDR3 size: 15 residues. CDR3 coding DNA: TGCGCCAGCTCCCAGGGGACAGGGTTTTACAATGAGCAGTTCTTC. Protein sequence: CASSQGTGFYNEQFF.

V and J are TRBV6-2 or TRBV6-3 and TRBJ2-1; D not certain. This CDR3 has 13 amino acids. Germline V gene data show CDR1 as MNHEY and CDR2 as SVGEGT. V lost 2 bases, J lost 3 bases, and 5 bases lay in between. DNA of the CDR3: TGTGCCAGCAGTTACGACGACTACAATGAGCAGTTCTTC. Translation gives CASSYDDYNEQFF.

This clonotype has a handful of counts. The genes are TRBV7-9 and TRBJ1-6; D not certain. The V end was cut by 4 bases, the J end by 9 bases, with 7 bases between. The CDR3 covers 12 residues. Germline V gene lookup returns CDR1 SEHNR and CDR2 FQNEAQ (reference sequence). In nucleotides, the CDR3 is TGTGCCAGCAGCTGGCAAAGTTCACCCCTCCACTTT. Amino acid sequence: CASSWQSSPLHF.

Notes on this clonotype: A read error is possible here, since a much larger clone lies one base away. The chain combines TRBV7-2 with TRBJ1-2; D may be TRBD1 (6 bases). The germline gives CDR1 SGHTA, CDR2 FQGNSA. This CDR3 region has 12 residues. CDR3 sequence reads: CASSLTGFGCTF. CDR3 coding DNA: TGTGCCAGCAGCTTGACAGGTTTTGGCTGCACCTTC.

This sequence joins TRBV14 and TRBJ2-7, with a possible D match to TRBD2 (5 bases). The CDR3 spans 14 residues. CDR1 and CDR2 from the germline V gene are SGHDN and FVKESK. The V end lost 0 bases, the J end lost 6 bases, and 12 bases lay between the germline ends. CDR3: CASSQDVRGTEQYF. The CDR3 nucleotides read TGTGCCAGCAGCCAAGACGTACGGGGTACCGAGCAGTACTTC.

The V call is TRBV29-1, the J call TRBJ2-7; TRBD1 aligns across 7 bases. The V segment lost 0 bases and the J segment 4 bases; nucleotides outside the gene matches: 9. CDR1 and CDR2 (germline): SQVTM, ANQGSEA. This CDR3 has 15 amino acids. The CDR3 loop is CSVEDLAGGRYEQYF. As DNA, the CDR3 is TGCAGCGTTGAAGATCTGGCAGGGGGAAGGTACGAGCAGTACTTC.

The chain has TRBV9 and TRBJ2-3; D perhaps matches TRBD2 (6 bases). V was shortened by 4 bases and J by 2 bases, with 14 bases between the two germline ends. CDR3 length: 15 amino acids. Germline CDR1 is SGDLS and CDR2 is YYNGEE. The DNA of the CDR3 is TGTGCCAGCAGCCCACCTGGGGGACTCACAGATACGCAGTATTTT. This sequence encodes CASSPPGGLTDTQYF.

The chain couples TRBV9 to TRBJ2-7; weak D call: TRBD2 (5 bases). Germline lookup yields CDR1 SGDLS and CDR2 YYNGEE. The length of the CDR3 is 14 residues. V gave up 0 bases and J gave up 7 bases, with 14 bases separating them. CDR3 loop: CASSVGQTNNEQYF. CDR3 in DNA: TGTGCCAGCAGCGTAGGCCAGACTAACAATGAGCAGTACTTC. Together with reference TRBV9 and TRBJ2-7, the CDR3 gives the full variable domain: DSGVTQTPKHLITATGQRVTLRCSPRSGDLSVYWYQQSLDQGLQFLIQYYNGEERAKGNILERFSAQQFPDLHSELNLSSLELGDSALYFCASSVGQTNNEQYFGPGTRLTVT.

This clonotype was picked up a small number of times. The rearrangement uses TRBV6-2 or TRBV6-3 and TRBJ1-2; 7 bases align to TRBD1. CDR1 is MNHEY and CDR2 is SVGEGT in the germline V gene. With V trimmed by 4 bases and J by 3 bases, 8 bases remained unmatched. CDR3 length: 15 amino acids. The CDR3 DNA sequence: TGTGCCAGCAGTTTAACCGGGACAGCTGACTATGGCTACACCTTC. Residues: CASSLTGTADYGYTF.

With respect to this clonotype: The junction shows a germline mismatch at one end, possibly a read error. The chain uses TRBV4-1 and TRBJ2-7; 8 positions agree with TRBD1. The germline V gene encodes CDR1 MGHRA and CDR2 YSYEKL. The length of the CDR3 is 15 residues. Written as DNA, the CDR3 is TGCACCAGCAGCTCCGCCGTGACAGGGGATTACGAGCAGTACTTC. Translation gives CTSSSAVTGDYEQYF.

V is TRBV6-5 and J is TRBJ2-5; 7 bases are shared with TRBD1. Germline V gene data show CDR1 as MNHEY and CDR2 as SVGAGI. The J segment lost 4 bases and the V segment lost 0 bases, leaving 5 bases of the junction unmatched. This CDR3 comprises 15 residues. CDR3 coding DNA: TGTGCCAGCAGTTACTCGACAGGGACGGGAGAGACCCAGTACTTC. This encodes CASSYSTGTGETQYF.

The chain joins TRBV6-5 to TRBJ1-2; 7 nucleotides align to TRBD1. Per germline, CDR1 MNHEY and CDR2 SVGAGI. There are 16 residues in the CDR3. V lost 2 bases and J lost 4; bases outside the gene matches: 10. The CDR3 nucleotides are TGTGCCAGCAGTTACGGAGGCCAGGGGGTTGTCTATGGCTACACCTTC. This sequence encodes CASSYGGQGVVYGYTF.

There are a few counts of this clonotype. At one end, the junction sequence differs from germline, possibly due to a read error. In nucleotides, the CDR3 is TGCGCCAGCAACTCAGGGATCCTTAGCACAGATACGCAGTATTTT. Translating it yields CASNSGILSTDTQYF. This chain links TRBV3-1 with TRBJ2-3; TRBD1 is a possible D gene (5 bases). CDR3 size: 15 residues. The germline V gene has CDR1 LGHDT and CDR2 YNNKEL (reference sequence).

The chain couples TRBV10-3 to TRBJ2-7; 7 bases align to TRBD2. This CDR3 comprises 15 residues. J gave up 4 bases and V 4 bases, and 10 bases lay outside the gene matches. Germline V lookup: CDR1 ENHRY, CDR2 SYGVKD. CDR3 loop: CAISGGGILRYEQYF. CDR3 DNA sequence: TGTGCCATCAGTGGCGGGGGAATTCTTCGGTACGAGCAGTACTTC.

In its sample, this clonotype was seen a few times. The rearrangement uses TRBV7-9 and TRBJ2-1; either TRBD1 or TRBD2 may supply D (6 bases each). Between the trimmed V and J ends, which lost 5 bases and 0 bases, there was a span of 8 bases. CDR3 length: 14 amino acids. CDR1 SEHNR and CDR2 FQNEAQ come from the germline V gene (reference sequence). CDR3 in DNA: TGTGCCAGCAGCCGGGGGCCCTCCTACAATGAGCAGTTCTTC. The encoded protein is CASSRGPSYNEQFF.

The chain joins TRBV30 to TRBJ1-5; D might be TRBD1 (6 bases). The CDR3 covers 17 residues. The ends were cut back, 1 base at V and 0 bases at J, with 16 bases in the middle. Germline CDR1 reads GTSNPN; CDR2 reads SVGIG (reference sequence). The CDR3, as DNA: TGTGCCTGGAGTGAAGGAGCCCCGACAGGTAGCAATCAGCCCCAGCATTTT. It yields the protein CAWSEGAPTGSNQPQHF.

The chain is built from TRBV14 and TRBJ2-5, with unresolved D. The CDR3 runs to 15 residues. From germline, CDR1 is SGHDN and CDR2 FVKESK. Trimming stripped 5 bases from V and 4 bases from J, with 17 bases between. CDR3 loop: CASSRTLGPTETQYF. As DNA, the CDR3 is TGTGCCAGCAGCAGGACCCTCGGCCCCACAGAGACCCAGTACTTC.

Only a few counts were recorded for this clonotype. The CDR3 DNA sequence: TGTGCCAGCAGTTTATTTGGCCAGGGTGACACTGAAGCTTTCTTT. Translating it yields CASSLFGQGDTEAFF. The gene calls are TRBV12-3 or TRBV12-4 and TRBJ1-1; perhaps TRBD1 as D (5 bases). The CDR3 has 15 residues. Trimming pared 2 bases from V and 3 bases from J, leaving 13 bases between.

The chain's CDR3 is CASSQHVGKLFF. Written as DNA, the CDR3 is TGTGCCAGCAGCCAACATGTGGGAAAACTGTTTTTT. V gene TRBV7-2 combines with J gene TRBJ1-4; no firm D call. Germline V gene lookup returns CDR1 SGHTA and CDR2 FQGNSA. V was cut by 5 bases and J by 10 bases, with 11 bases left in between. The CDR3 runs to 12 residues.

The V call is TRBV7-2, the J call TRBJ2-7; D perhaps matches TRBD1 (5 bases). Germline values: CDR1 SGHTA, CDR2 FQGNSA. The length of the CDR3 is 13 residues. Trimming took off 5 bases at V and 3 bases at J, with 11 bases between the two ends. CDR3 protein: CASSRQYDYEQYF. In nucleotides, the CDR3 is TGTGCCAGCAGCCGACAGTACGACTACGAGCAGTACTTC.

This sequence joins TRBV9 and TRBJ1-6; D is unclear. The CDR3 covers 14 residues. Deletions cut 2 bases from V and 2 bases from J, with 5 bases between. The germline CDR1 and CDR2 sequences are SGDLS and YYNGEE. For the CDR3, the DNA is TGTGCCAGCAGCGTGACGGCCTATAATTCACCCCTCCACTTT. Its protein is CASSVTAYNSPLHF.

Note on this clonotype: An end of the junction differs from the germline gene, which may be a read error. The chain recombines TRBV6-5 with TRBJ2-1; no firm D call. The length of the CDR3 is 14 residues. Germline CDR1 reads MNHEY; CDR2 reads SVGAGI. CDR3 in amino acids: CASSYSNIYNEQVF. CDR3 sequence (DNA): TGTGCCAGCAGTTACTCGAACATTTACAATGAGCAGGTCTTC.

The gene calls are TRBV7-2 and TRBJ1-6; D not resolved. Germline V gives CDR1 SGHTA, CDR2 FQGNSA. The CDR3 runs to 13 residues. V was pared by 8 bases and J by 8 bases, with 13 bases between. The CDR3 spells CASAPGNDSPLHF. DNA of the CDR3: TGTGCCAGCGCTCCCGGGAATGATTCACCCCTCCACTTT.